A few counts support the clone carrying this T cell receptor beta chain. These data are taken from a study of T cells after yellow fever vaccination. About the research overall: Fractions with few cells were prepared using SMART-Seq v4 Ultra Low Input.

In TCRdb, the 5' RACE reads were re-called with MiXCR into one record per CDR3 protein. There are some 400,000 distinct CDR3 sequences in the sample; under 20% occur only once, and roughly a sixth lies in the top ten. Trimming pared 4 bases from V and 5 bases from J, leaving 10 bases between. The CDR3 is 13 amino acids. Germline assignment: CDR1 SGDLS and CDR2 YYNGEE. The chain recombines TRBV9 with TRBJ2-1, with D tentatively TRBD2 (5 bases). This clonotype originated in a man between 18 and 35 years old who received the YFV17D yellow fever vaccine. This material consisted of PBMCs, taken before the yellow fever booster vaccination. CDR3 DNA sequence: TGTGCCAGCAGCTTGTTGGGAGACAATGAGCAGTTCTTC. Translation: CASSLLGDNEQFF.